This T cell receptor beta chain was obtained from a study of CD8 T cells in Susac syndrome. RNA, at about 0.45 to 1 ug, was reverse transcribed with random hexamers. TCRdb reprocessed the immunoSEQ multiplex PCR reads with MiXCR, giving one entry per CDR3 protein. Of under 550,000 distinct CDR3 sequences listed, more than 80% were seen once; the top ten hold about 0.12%. This clonotype has only a few counts. This TCR was recovered from a human donor with multiple sclerosis. The sample comprised CD8+ T cells from PBMCs.

The CDR3 sequence: CASSLPLSYGYTF. Here the CDR3 DNA reads TGTGCCAGCAGCTTACCGCTCTCGTATGGCTACACCTTC. The V and J genes are TRBV5-6 and TRBJ1-2; D unresolved. There are 13 residues in the CDR3. The germline gives CDR1 SGHDT, CDR2 YYEEEE. Trimming stripped 2 bases from V and 5 bases from J, with 10 bases between.